The 14 T cell receptor beta chains listed next were all sequenced from one sample in a study of T cell responses to AZD1222 COVID-19 vaccine. Profiled with immunoSEQ multiplex PCR; TCRdb holds only in-frame clones, not every one. In the table there are about 150,000 clones, around 85% of which are singletons. The sequencing used peripheral blood, collected after recovery from COVID-19. The receptors here all came from an adult who had recovered from COVID-19.

The chain is built from TRBV28 and TRBJ1-2; 12 nucleotides match TRBD1. The germline gives CDR1 MDHEN, CDR2 SYDVKM. The CDR3 consists of 15 residues. V was clipped by 6 bases and J by 2 bases; unmatched bases: 4. The CDR3 protein is CASRGQGAGNYGYTF. The CDR3 nucleotides read TGTGCCAGCAGGGGACAGGGGGCGGGAAACTATGGCTACACCTTC.

The rearrangement joins TRBV4-1 to TRBJ2-3, with 12 bases lining up with TRBD2. This CDR3 spans 18 amino acids. V shed 1 base and J 6 bases; nucleotides not matched to a gene: 11. CDR1 and CDR2 (germline): MGHRA, YSYEKL. CDR3 coding DNA: TGCGCCAGCAGCCAAGGTAGACTAGCGGGAGTATCGGAGGATACGCAGTATTTT. It is translated as CASSQGRLAGVSEDTQYF.

The gene calls are TRBV18 and TRBJ2-7; 10 bases are shared with TRBD1. V lost 5 bases, J lost 4 bases, and 11 bases stayed unmatched. From germline, CDR1 is KGHSH and CDR2 LQKENI. The CDR3 is 16 residues long. In DNA form, the CDR3 reads TGTGCCAGCTCAACGATAAGACAGGGGGCAATGTACGAGCAGTACTTC. Protein sequence: CASSTIRQGAMYEQYF.

The chain's CDR3 is CASNMEDRGNSPLHF. Here the CDR3 DNA reads TGTGCCAGCAACATGGAGGACAGGGGGAATTCACCCCTCCACTTT. V usage is TRBV9 and J usage is TRBJ1-6, with 10 bases lining up with TRBD1. This CDR3 region has 15 residues. CDR1 is SGDLS and CDR2 is YYNGEE in the germline V gene. J was trimmed by 7 bases and V by 6 bases; bases with no gene match: 7.

The genes are TRBV27 and TRBJ1-4, with D tentatively TRBD1 (5 bases). Germline assignment: CDR1 MNHEY and CDR2 SMNVEV (reference sequence). This CDR3 region has 14 residues. Trimming removed 6 bases at V and 3 bases at J, with 11 bases between. The CDR3 coding sequence is TGTGCCAGCAGGAGGGGAGGTGCTAATGAAAAACTGTTTTTT. It is translated as CASRRGGANEKLFF.

This rearrangement joins TRBV9 to TRBJ1-2; the D gene is possibly TRBD1 (5 bases). V lost 0 bases and J lost 5, with 11 bases in between. Germline values: CDR1 SGDLS, CDR2 YYNGEE. This CDR3 contains 14 residues. The CDR3 bases are TGTGCCAGCAGCGTAGGAGGGACGGCATATGGCTACACCTTC. As protein: CASSVGGTAYGYTF. Combining the CDR3 with reference TRBV9 and TRBJ1-2 gives the whole variable domain DSGVTQTPKHLITATGQRVTLRCSPRSGDLSVYWYQQSLDQGLQFLIQYYNGEERAKGNILERFSAQQFPDLHSELNLSSLELGDSALYFCASSVGGTAYGYTFGSGTRLTVV.

J is TRBJ2-7 and V is TRBV7-8, with 7 bases fitting TRBD2. The V gene end was trimmed by 1 base and the J gene end by 4 bases; junction bases not matched to a gene: 4. CDR1 SGHVS and CDR2 FQNEAQ come from the germline V gene. This CDR3 is 14 amino acids long. CDR3 residues: CASSLELAPYEQYF. The CDR3 bases are TGTGCCAGCAGCTTAGAACTAGCGCCGTACGAGCAGTACTTC.

The chain uses TRBV11-3 and TRBJ2-1; 7 bases are a match to TRBD1. This CDR3 region has 13 residues. The V and J ends lost 6 bases and 7 bases, in that order; junction bases with no gene match: 6. Germline assignment: CDR1 SGHNT and CDR2 YENEEA. CDR3 sequence (DNA): TGTGCCAGCAGTACAGGGGTGGGGAATGAGCAGTTCTTC. Translating gives CASSTGVGNEQFF.

This clone was seen once. The chain joins TRBV15 to TRBJ2-5; 16 bases are shared with TRBD2. In germline, CDR1 is LNHNV, CDR2 YYDKDF (reference sequence). The CDR3 runs to 19 residues. Losses at the gene ends were 0 bases for V and 2 bases for J; bases not matched to a gene: 6. The CDR3 loop is CATSRDRGTSGRGQETQYF. The CDR3 nucleotides are TGTGCCACCAGCAGAGATCGGGGGACTAGCGGGAGGGGGCAAGAGACCCAGTACTTC.

The chain has TRBV7-8 and TRBJ1-6; TRBD1 matches 11 bases. Trimming took 6 bases from V and 7 from J; bases not matched to a gene: 8. The CDR3 sequence is 16 residues long. CDR1 is SGHVS, CDR2 FQNEAQ, per germline. CDR3 in DNA: TGTGCCAGCAGTTTGGGGGGACAGGGGGAAAATTCACCCCTCCACTTT. Amino acids: CASSLGGQGENSPLHF.

V is TRBV27 and J is TRBJ2-5, with TRBD1 matching over 8 bases. This CDR3 comprises 13 residues. The V gene's germline CDR1 is MNHEY and CDR2 SMNVEV (reference sequence). V was pared by 5 bases and J by 5 bases, with 4 bases of the junction left unmatched. The CDR3 sequence is CASSGQGGETQYF. The CDR3 nucleotides are TGTGCCAGCAGTGGACAGGGCGGGGAGACCCAGTACTTC.

This chain joins TRBV2 and TRBJ1-5; D ambiguous. In germline, CDR1 is SNHLY, CDR2 FYNNEI. V was trimmed by 4 bases and J by 0 bases, leaving 10 bases between them. The CDR3 is 15 amino acids. CDR3 nucleotide sequence: TGTGCCAGCAGTGCGGAACGCCTTAGCAATCAGCCCCAGCATTTT. Its translation is CASSAERLSNQPQHF.

This chain joins TRBV25-1 and TRBJ2-1, with D possibly being TRBD1 or TRBD2 (5 bases each). Trimming stripped 3 bases from V and 8 bases from J, with 8 bases between. CDR3 length: 12 residues. The germline V gene encodes CDR1 MGHDK and CDR2 SYGVNS. CDR3 coding DNA: TGTGCCAGCAGTGACTGGGACCATGAGCAGTTCTTC. Protein product: CASSDWDHEQFF.

V is TRBV28 and J is TRBJ2-1; 8 bases are shared with TRBD1. Per the germline V gene, CDR1 is MDHEN and CDR2 is SYDVKM. J lost 5 bases, V lost 6 bases, and 0 bases had no gene match. This CDR3 region has 12 residues. CDR3 region: CASRTGDNEQFF. The CDR3 DNA reads as TGTGCCAGCAGGACAGGGGACAATGAGCAGTTCTTC.